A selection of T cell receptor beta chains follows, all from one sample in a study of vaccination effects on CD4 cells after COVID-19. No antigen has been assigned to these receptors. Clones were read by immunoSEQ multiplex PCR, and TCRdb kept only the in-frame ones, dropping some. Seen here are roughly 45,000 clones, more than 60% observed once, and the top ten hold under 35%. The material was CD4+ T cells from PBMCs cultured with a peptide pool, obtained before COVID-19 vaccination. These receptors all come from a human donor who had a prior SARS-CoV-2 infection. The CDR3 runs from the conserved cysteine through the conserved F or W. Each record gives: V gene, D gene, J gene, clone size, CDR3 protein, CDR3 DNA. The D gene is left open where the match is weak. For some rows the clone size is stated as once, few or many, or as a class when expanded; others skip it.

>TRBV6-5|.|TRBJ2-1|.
CASSYNYGSEQFF
TGTGCCAGCAGTTACAATTACGGGAGTGAGCAGTTCTTC
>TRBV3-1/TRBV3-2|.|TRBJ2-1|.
CASSRGDSAYNEQFF
TGTGCCAGCAGCCGGGGGGACTCTGCCTACAATGAGCAGTTCTTC
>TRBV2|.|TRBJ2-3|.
CASSGQGITDTQYF
TGTGCCAGCAGTGGTCAGGGCATCACAGATACGCAGTATTTT
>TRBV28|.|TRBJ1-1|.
CASSLIGGEAFF
TGTGCCAGCAGTTTAATTGGCGGAGAAGCTTTCTTT
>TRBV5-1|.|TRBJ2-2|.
CASSLEQGTGELFF
TGCGCCAGCAGCTTGGAGCAGGGAACCGGGGAGCTGTTTTTT
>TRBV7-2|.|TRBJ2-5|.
CASSVRDAEGWGTQYF
TGTGCCAGCAGCGTCCGGGACGCCGAAGGGTGGGGGACCCAGTACTTC
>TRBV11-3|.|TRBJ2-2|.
CASSPPAGLDVTGELFF
TGTGCCAGCTCCCCCCCCGCCGGACTCGATGTCACCGGGGAGCTGTTTTTT
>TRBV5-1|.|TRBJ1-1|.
CASSLGHVNTEAFF
TGCGCCAGCAGCTTGGGCCATGTGAACACTGAAGCTTTCTTT
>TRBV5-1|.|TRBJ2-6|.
CASSLITLSGANVLTF
TGCGCCAGCAGCTTGATAACCCTCTCTGGGGCCAACGTCCTGACTTTC
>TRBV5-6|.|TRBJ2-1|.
CASSLESRRAPRNEQFF
TGTGCCAGCAGCTTGGAGTCGCGGAGGGCCCCACGCAATGAGCAGTTCTTC
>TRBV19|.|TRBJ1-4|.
CASSNTGIRTEKLFF
TGTGCCAGTAGTAACACCGGGATCAGGACTGAAAAACTGTTTTTT
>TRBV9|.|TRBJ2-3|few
CASISPGGTQYF
TGTGCCAGCATCTCCCCTGGCGGTACGCAGTATTTT
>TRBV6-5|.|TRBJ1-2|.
CASSYGQPFYGYTF
TGTGCCAGCAGTTACGGGCAGCCCTTCTATGGCTACACCTTC
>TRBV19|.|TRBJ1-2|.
CASSMVWQAAGYTF
TGTGCCAGTAGTATGGTCTGGCAGGCGGCTGGCTACACCTTC
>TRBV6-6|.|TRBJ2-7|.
CASSYSTGEQYF
TGTGCCAGCAGTTACAGCACAGGGGAGCAGTACTTC
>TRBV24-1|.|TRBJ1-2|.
CATSDAARVGGYTF
TGTGCCACCAGTGATGCCGCCAGGGTGGGCGGCTACACCTTC
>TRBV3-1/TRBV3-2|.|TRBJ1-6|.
CASSQGPGSPLHF
TGTGCCAGCAGCCAAGGCCCAGGTTCACCCCTCCACTTT
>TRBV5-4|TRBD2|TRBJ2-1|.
CASSTGGGLAGGTYNEQFF
TGTGCCAGCAGCACGGGCGGGGGGCTAGCGGGGGGAACCTACAATGAGCAGTTCTTC
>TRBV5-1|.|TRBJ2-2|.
CASSRSGRRYTGELFF
TGCGCCAGCAGCCGATCCGGGAGAAGGTACACCGGGGAGCTGTTTTTT
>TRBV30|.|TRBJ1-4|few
CAWSKQGLNEKLFF
TGTGCCTGGAGCAAACAGGGCCTGAATGAAAAACTGTTTTTT
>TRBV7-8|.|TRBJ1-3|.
CASSRDRNTIYF
TGTGCCAGCAGCCGCGACAGAAACACCATATATTTT
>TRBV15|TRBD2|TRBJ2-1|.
CATLKGGGRNNEQFF
TGTGCCACCCTCAAGGGGGGCGGGAGGAACAATGAGCAGTTCTTC
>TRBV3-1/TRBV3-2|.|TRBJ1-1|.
CASGTLGTEAFF
TGTGCCAGCGGGACATTGGGGACTGAAGCTTTCTTT
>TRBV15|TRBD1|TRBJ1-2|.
CATSRDRVEYGYTF
TGTGCCACCAGCAGGGACAGGGTGGAATATGGCTACACCTTC
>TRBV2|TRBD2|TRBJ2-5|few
CASAAGRETQYF
TGTGCCAGCGCAGCGGGACGGGAGACCCAGTACTTC
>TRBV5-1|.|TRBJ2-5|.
CASSYNPEETQYF
TGCGCCAGCAGTTACAATCCCGAAGAGACCCAGTACTTC
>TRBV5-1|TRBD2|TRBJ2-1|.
CASSWGVAGVGNEQFF
TGCGCCAGCAGCTGGGGTGTAGCGGGGGTGGGCAATGAGCAGTTCTTC